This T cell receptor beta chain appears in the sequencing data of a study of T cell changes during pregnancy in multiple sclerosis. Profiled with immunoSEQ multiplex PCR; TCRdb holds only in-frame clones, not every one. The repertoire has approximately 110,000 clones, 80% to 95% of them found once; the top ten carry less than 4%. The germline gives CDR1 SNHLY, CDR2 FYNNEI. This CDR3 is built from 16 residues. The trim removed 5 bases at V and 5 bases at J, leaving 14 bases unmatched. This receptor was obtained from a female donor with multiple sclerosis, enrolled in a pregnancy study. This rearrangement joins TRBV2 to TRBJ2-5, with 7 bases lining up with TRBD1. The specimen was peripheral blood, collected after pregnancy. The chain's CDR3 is CASSRGTVGIKETQYF. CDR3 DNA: TGTGCCAGCAGTCGAGGGACAGTGGGTATAAAGGAGACCCAGTACTTC.